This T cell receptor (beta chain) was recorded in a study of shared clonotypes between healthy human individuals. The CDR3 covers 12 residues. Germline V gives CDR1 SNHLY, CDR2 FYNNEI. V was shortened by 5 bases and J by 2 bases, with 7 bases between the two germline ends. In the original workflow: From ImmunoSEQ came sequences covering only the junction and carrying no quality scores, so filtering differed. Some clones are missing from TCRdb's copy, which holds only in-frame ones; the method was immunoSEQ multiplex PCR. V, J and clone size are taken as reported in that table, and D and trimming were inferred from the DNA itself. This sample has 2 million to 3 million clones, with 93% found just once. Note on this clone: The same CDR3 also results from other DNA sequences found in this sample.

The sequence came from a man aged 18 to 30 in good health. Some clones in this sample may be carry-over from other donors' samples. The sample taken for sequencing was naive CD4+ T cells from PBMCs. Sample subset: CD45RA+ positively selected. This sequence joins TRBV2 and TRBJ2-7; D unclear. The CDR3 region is CASSYSTYEQYF. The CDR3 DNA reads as TGTGCCAGCAGTTATAGTACCTACGAGCAGTACTTC. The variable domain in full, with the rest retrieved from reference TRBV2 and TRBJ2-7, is EPEVTQTPSHQVTQMGQEVILRCVPISNHLYFYWYRQILGQKVEFLVSFYNNEISEKSEIFDDQFSVERPDGSNFTLKIRSTKLEDSAMYFCASSYSTYEQYFGPGTRLTVT.